A single sample gave rise to the 22 T cell receptor beta chains below, sequenced in a study of graft-versus-host responses after intestinal transplantation. Method: immunoSEQ multiplex PCR; TCRdb's copy keeps in-frame clones and lacks some. In the table there are around 25,000 clones, less than 95% of which are singletons. The starting material was PBMCs, obtained 156 days after intestinal transplant. These receptors all stem from a human patient who received an intestinal transplant, so some T cells may come from the graft donor.

The rearrangement links TRBV19 to TRBJ2-1; perhaps TRBD2 as D (5 bases). CDR1 LNHDA and CDR2 SQIVND come from the germline V gene (reference sequence). The CDR3 runs to 15 residues. With 6 bases removed from V and 5 bases from J, the gap between germline ends came to 17 bases. The CDR3 DNA reads TGTGCCAGTAGCCCCAGCGGTCCCAGAGACAATGAGCAGTTCTTC. It codes for CASSPSGPRDNEQFF.

This sequence joins TRBV6-5 and TRBJ2-7; no definite D call. Trimming took off 2 bases at V and 5 bases at J, with 13 bases between the two ends. CDR3 length equals 14 residues. Germline-derived CDR1 and CDR2 are MNHEY and SVGAGI. CDR3 nucleotides: TGTGCCAGCAGTTACGAAGGACCCGGCCACGAGCAGTACTTC. Translation: CASSYEGPGHEQYF.

J is TRBJ2-1 and V is TRBV30, with 9 bases lining up with TRBD2. CDR1 GTSNPN and CDR2 SVGIG come from the germline V gene (reference sequence). CDR3 size: 15 residues. J lost 8 bases, V lost 6 bases, and 14 bases had no gene match. CDR3 in DNA: TGTGCCTGCGCCGCTGGTCTAGCGGGAAAGGATGAGCAGTTCTTC. It translates to CACAAGLAGKDEQFF.

The chain carries TRBV19 and TRBJ2-2; 7 nucleotides line up with TRBD1. There are 17 residues in the CDR3. The germline CDR1 and CDR2 sequences are LNHDA and SQIVND (reference sequence). With V trimmed by 6 bases and J by 1 base, 11 bases remained unmatched. The DNA for the CDR3 is TGTGCCAGTAGGGGTCGGCGGACAGGCGGGAACACCGGGGAGCTGTTTTTT. Translated: CASRGRRTGGNTGELFF.

This chain uses TRBV7-9 with TRBJ2-1; D is unresolved. Trimming removed 5 bases from V and 15 bases from J, with 17 bases in between. Germline CDR1 and CDR2: SEHNR and FQNEAQ (reference sequence). This CDR3 contains 12 residues. The DNA for the CDR3 is TGTGCCAGCAGCCCACCGCCGTCCGTTCCGTTCTTC. This gives the protein CASSPPPSVPFF.

This rearrangement joins TRBV10-1 to TRBJ2-7; D is perhaps TRBD1 or TRBD2 (6 bases each). Germline CDR1 is WNHNN and CDR2 is SYGVQD (reference sequence). Trimming removed 10 bases at V and 3 bases at J, with 13 bases between. This CDR3 region has 12 residues. CDR3 coding DNA: TGCGCCACCGGACAGACTAGCTACGAGCAGTACTTC. It translates to CATGQTSYEQYF.

The chain has TRBV6-1 and TRBJ2-4, with unresolved D. Germline V gene lookup returns CDR1 MNHNS and CDR2 SASEGT. V was trimmed by 1 base and J by 1 base, leaving 8 bases between them. This CDR3 comprises 15 residues. The CDR3 here is CASSEVQRAKNIQYF. The CDR3, as DNA: TGTGCCAGCAGTGAAGTACAGAGGGCCAAAAACATTCAGTACTTC.

The count of this clone is one. The chain recombines TRBV27 with TRBJ2-2, with 7 nucleotides matching TRBD1. V gave up 5 bases and J gave up 1 base; unmatched junction bases: 13. Germline CDR1 is MNHEY and CDR2 is SMNVEV (reference sequence). The CDR3 is 18 residues long. CDR3 nucleotides: TGTGCCAGCAGTCCCACCCGGGACAGTATGGGGAACACCGGGGAGCTGTTTTTT. Translated, it gives CASSPTRDSMGNTGELFF.

The gene calls are TRBV4-1 and TRBJ2-2; TRBD1 aligns across 9 bases. The CDR3 consists of 16 residues. V dropped 1 base and J dropped 0; count of bases not matched to a gene: 0. CDR1 and CDR2 (germline): MGHRA, YSYEKL. The DNA of the CDR3 is TGCGCCAGCAGCCAAGGGACAGGGGCGAACACCGGGGAGCTGTTTTTT. This translates into CASSQGTGANTGELFF.

The rearrangement links TRBV18 to TRBJ2-1; 7 nucleotides align to TRBD2. The CDR3 has 17 amino acids. The germline V gene has CDR1 KGHSH and CDR2 LQKENI. The ends lost 4 bases at V and 9 bases at J; junction bases unmatched: 18. The CDR3 sequence: CASSLARDYNSYGEQFF. CDR3 sequence (DNA): TGTGCCAGCTCACTAGCCCGGGACTACAATTCGTATGGTGAGCAGTTCTTC.

This rearrangement joins TRBV6-5 to TRBJ1-6, with 7 bases that match TRBD1. With 8 bases clipped from V and 9 bases from J, the junction kept 10 bases outside the gene matches. Germline lookup yields CDR1 MNHEY and CDR2 SVGAGI. The CDR3 extends over 14 amino acids. Written as DNA, the CDR3 is TGTGCCAGCGGGGTAGGGGGCCGCGGTTCACCCCTCCACTTT. Its translation: CASGVGGRGSPLHF.

This chain joins TRBV11-2 and TRBJ2-7; 8 bases agree with TRBD1. V was pared by 0 bases and J by 2 bases, with 6 bases of the junction left unmatched. This CDR3 spans 16 amino acids. Germline assignment: CDR1 SGHAT and CDR2 FQNNGV. The CDR3 bases are TGTGCCAGCAGCTTAGATCTAGGGACAGGTACCTACGAGCAGTACTTC. Translated: CASSLDLGTGTYEQYF.

This chain links TRBV19 with TRBJ2-4; possibly TRBD2 for D (6 bases). With 2 bases removed from V and 8 bases from J, the gap between germline ends came to 16 bases. The germline V gene encodes CDR1 LNHDA and CDR2 SQIVND (reference sequence). CDR3 length: 15 amino acids. The CDR3 DNA follows: TGTGCCAGTAGTATACTCGGAGGGAGAGTGGACATTCAGTACTTC. Translation: CASSILGGRVDIQYF.

This sequence joins TRBV5-5 and TRBJ2-7; D might be TRBD1 (5 bases). Per the germline V gene, CDR1 is SGHKS and CDR2 is YYEKEE (reference sequence). The CDR3 sequence is 16 residues long. V gave up 2 bases and J gave up 2 bases, with 17 bases separating them. The CDR3 sequence: CASSFIDSYNPYEQYF. The CDR3 bases are TGTGCCAGCAGCTTCATAGACAGCTACAACCCCTACGAGCAGTACTTC.

CDR3 coding DNA: TGCGCCAGCAGTGAGGGGGGACAGGGTCTTGCAAATGAGCAGTTCTTC. Translated: CASSEGGQGLANEQFF. The J gene is TRBJ2-1, the V gene TRBV10-2, with TRBD1 matching over 9 bases. Germline V lookup: CDR1 WSHSY, CDR2 SAAADI. J gave up 7 bases and V 2 bases, and 9 bases lay outside the gene matches. There are 16 residues in the CDR3.

The rearrangement joins TRBV15 to TRBJ2-7, with a tentative D call TRBD2 (6 bases). Between the trimmed V and J ends, which lost 0 bases and 6 bases, there was a span of 12 bases. The CDR3 has 14 amino acids. CDR1 and CDR2 (germline): LNHNV, YYDKDF (reference sequence). CDR3 nucleotide sequence: TGTGCCACCAGCAGAGACGGGGGTAATTCCGAGCAGTACTTC. It is translated as CATSRDGGNSEQYF.

Details on this clone: Relative to the germline gene, one junction end is altered; a read error may explain this. The CDR3 here is CASSIDGQGRYGHTF. CDR3 DNA: TGTGCCAGTAGTATAGACGGACAGGGGAGGTATGGCCACACCTTC. The chain couples TRBV19 to TRBJ1-2, with TRBD1 matching over 9 bases. The germline V gene has CDR1 LNHDA and CDR2 SQIVND (reference sequence). This CDR3 contains 15 residues.

V gene TRBV27 combines with J gene TRBJ2-7; 9 bases line up with TRBD2. The germline V gene encodes CDR1 MNHEY and CDR2 SMNVEV (reference sequence). The CDR3 covers 16 residues. V lost 7 bases to trimming and J lost 4 bases; unmatched junction nucleotides: 14. CDR3 amino acids: CASNKGLARDLYEQYF. The CDR3 nucleotides are TGTGCCAGCAACAAGGGACTAGCCCGAGACCTATACGAGCAGTACTTC.

V gene TRBV30 combines with J gene TRBJ2-1, with TRBD1 matching over 7 bases. Trimming removed 8 bases from V and 5 bases from J; junction bases left unmatched: 9. The germline gives CDR1 GTSNPN, CDR2 SVGIG (reference sequence). This CDR3 contains 13 residues. The CDR3 protein is CARTGTADNEQFF. The CDR3 bases are TGTGCCCGCACCGGGACAGCAGACAATGAGCAGTTCTTC.

The chain recombines TRBV4-1 with TRBJ2-1, with unresolved D. Trimming left V 0 bases short and J 3 bases short, with 12 bases between. Germline V gene data show CDR1 as MGHRA and CDR2 as YSYEKL. The CDR3 loop spans 16 amino acids. The CDR3 loop is CASSQDLDRVYNEQFF. DNA of the CDR3: TGCGCCAGCAGCCAAGATTTGGATAGGGTCTACAATGAGCAGTTCTTC.

V is TRBV7-2 and J is TRBJ2-7; 9 bases match TRBD2. Germline CDR1 reads SGHTA; CDR2 reads FQGNSA. V trimming: 7 bases; J trimming: 3 bases; junction bases outside the gene matches: 10. CDR3 length equals 15 residues. The CDR3 DNA reads as TGTGCCAGCACTATGGCTAGCGGGGCCTACTACGAGCAGTACTTC. This translates into CASTMASGAYYEQYF. Together with reference TRBV7-2 and TRBJ2-7, the CDR3 gives the full variable domain: GAGVSQSPSNKVTEKGKDVELRCDPISGHTALYWYRQSLGQGLEFLIYFQGNSAPDKSGLPSDRFSAERTGGSVSTLTIQRTQQEDSAVYLCASTMASGAYYEQYFGPGTRLTVT.

The gene calls are TRBV28 and TRBJ2-7; D remains ambiguous. The CDR3 has 14 amino acids. V dropped 6 bases and J dropped 2 bases, with 14 bases sitting between them. Germline CDR1 reads MDHEN; CDR2 reads SYDVKM. This CDR3 is CASSETLNAYEQYF. CDR3 DNA sequence: TGTGCCAGCAGCGAAACACTCAATGCCTACGAGCAGTACTTC.